The 24 T cell receptor beta chains below were found in one sample sequenced in a study of blood T cell repertoires in COVID-19. Sequenced by immunoSEQ multiplex PCR; TCRdb stores in-frame clones only, minus some. The repertoire consists of around 29,000 clones, with 85% to 90% occurring once and the leading ten covering 5% to 6.5%. Source material: peripheral blood. Receptors originate from a human donor in a cohort sampled during active COVID-19.

The chain has TRBV6-2 or TRBV6-3 and TRBJ2-3, with 10 bases fitting TRBD2. The V gene end was trimmed by 5 bases and the J gene end by 5 bases; junction bases not matched to a gene: 4. The CDR3 runs 14 residues. Looked up from germline, CDR1 is MNHEY and CDR2 is SVGEGT. CDR3 amino acids: CASSGLAARDTQYF. The CDR3 DNA sequence: TGTGCCAGCAGTGGACTAGCGGCAAGAGATACGCAGTATTTT.

This clone was recorded only once. The rearrangement joins TRBV19 to TRBJ2-5, with D perhaps TRBD2 (6 bases). The germline CDR1 and CDR2 sequences are LNHDA and SQIVND (reference sequence). CDR3 length equals 16 residues. V shed 5 bases and J shed 0 bases, with 16 bases lying between them. CDR3 in amino acids: CASSLTGGTYQETQYF. The DNA for the CDR3 is TGTGCCAGTAGTCTTACGGGCGGGACGTACCAAGAGACCCAGTACTTC.

This clone was observed a few times. The chain combines TRBV3-1 (or the pseudogene TRBV3-2) with TRBJ2-6; 12 bases line up with TRBD1. V lost 0 bases and J lost 2; bases outside the gene matches: 2. Germline lookup yields CDR1 LGHDT and CDR2 YNNKEL (reference sequence). The CDR3 contains 18 residues. The CDR3, as DNA: TGTGCCAGCAGCCAAGACCGGGACAGGGGGCCTGGGGCCAACGTCCTGACTTTC. Protein product: CASSQDRDRGPGANVLTF.

The genes are TRBV7-9 and TRBJ1-2; 7 nucleotides line up with TRBD1. Germline loops: CDR1 SEHNR, CDR2 FQNEAQ (reference sequence). The CDR3 runs to 14 residues. Trimming cost V 8 bases and J 4 bases; bases outside gene matches: 10. The CDR3 coding sequence is TGTGCCAGCCGCTCAGACAGGGTTCCCTATGGCTACACCTTC. Protein: CASRSDRVPYGYTF.

The chain uses TRBV27 and TRBJ1-5; a possible D gene is TRBD1 (5 bases). Trimming pared 3 bases from V and 8 bases from J, leaving 14 bases between. The CDR3 is 14 amino acids. Germline-derived CDR1 and CDR2 are MNHEY and SMNVEV (reference sequence). CDR3 DNA sequence: TGTGCCAGCAGTTTCGCAGGGACGGGGGAGCCCCAGCATTTT. This gives the protein CASSFAGTGEPQHF.

This chain uses TRBV5-1 with TRBJ2-5, with 7 positions matching TRBD1. Germline CDR1 is SGHRS and CDR2 is YFSETQ. With V trimmed by 4 bases and J by 9 bases, 12 bases remained unmatched. This CDR3 has 14 amino acids. The CDR3 sequence: CASSPPGTDDAQYF. CDR3 coding DNA: TGCGCCAGCAGCCCACCCGGGACAGACGATGCCCAGTACTTC.

The chain couples TRBV9 to TRBJ1-3; D call uncertain. CDR1 and CDR2 from the germline V gene are SGDLS and YYNGEE. Trimming took off 6 bases at V and 2 bases at J, with 9 bases between the two ends. This CDR3 contains 13 residues. The CDR3 nucleotides read TGTGCCAGCACCGACGGGACTGGAAACACCATATATTTT. It translates to CASTDGTGNTIYF.

The chain has TRBV6-2 or TRBV6-3 and TRBJ2-7, with 10 bases fitting TRBD1. The J segment lost 6 bases and the V segment lost 4 bases, leaving 6 bases of the junction unmatched. CDR3 length: 14 amino acids. Germline CDR1 and CDR2: MNHEY and SVGEGT. CDR3 in DNA: TGTGCCAGCAGTTCACCGGGACAGGGGCGCGAGCAGTACTTC. Amino acids: CASSSPGQGREQYF.

The gene calls are TRBV6-5 and TRBJ1-2; perhaps TRBD1 as D (6 bases). V was clipped by 8 bases and J by 4 bases, with 17 bases between them. Germline CDR1 reads MNHEY; CDR2 reads SVGAGI. CDR3 length equals 14 residues. CDR3 amino acids: CASAETGALYGYTF. CDR3 DNA: TGTGCCAGCGCCGAGACAGGAGCCCTCTATGGCTACACCTTC.

This clone was observed a few times. The chain is built from TRBV4-2 and TRBJ1-5; perhaps TRBD1 as D (6 bases). Trimming cost V 0 bases and J 4 bases, with 10 bases left between them. The CDR3 spans 15 residues. Germline CDR1 is LGHNA and CDR2 is YNFKEQ. The CDR3 sequence: CASSQELRGNQPQHF. CDR3 nucleotide sequence: TGTGCCAGCAGCCAAGAATTGAGGGGGAATCAGCCCCAGCATTTT.

The chain joins TRBV2 to TRBJ2-3; D ambiguous. V was pared by 1 base and J by 3 bases, with 11 bases between. This CDR3 has 15 residues. Germline values: CDR1 SNHLY, CDR2 FYNNEI. The CDR3 sequence: CASSEGWAPTDTQYF. The CDR3 nucleotides read TGTGCCAGCAGTGAAGGTTGGGCTCCAACAGATACGCAGTATTTT.

The rearrangement uses TRBV28 and TRBJ2-2; TRBD2 agrees at 9 bases. After removal of 6 bases from V and 6 bases from J, the junction contained 8 bases not matched to a gene. The CDR3 is 15 amino acids. Germline V lookup: CDR1 MDHEN, CDR2 SYDVKM. Here the CDR3 reads CASSGGGALAGELFF. The CDR3 DNA follows: TGTGCCAGCAGCGGCGGGGGGGCCTTGGCCGGGGAGCTGTTTTTT.

In the case of this clone: This CDR3 is also generated by other DNA sequences in the sample. The gene calls are TRBV4-1 and TRBJ2-2; D uncertain. The length of the CDR3 is 13 residues. CDR1 is MGHRA, CDR2 YSYEKL, per germline. Trimming shortened V by 0 bases and J by 4 bases, and 3 bases separated the two germline ends. The CDR3 sequence: CASSQDSTGELFF. CDR3 DNA: TGCGCCAGCAGCCAAGATAGCACCGGGGAGCTGTTTTTT.

The chain joins TRBV19 to TRBJ2-7; 8 bases match TRBD1. With 2 bases clipped from V and 4 bases from J, the junction kept 1 base outside the gene matches. The CDR3 runs 13 residues. Germline-derived CDR1 and CDR2 are LNHDA and SQIVND (reference sequence). CDR3 loop: CASSIQGAYEQYF. CDR3 sequence (DNA): TGTGCCAGTAGTATACAGGGGGCTTACGAGCAGTACTTC.

The chain recombines TRBV10-2 with TRBJ2-2; tentative D call: TRBD2 (6 bases). This CDR3 region has 15 residues. Per the germline V gene, CDR1 is WSHSY and CDR2 is SAAADI. V gave up 6 bases and J gave up 4 bases, with 15 bases separating them. CDR3 DNA sequence: TGCGCCAGCAGCACCGAACGGGGGTCCACCGGGGAGCTGTTTTTT. Protein: CASSTERGSTGELFF.

This clone was recorded only once. The chain recombines TRBV19 with TRBJ1-1; 8 bases are shared with TRBD1. V shed 3 bases and J 10 bases; nucleotides not matched to a gene: 16. The CDR3 runs to 16 residues. In germline, CDR1 is LNHDA, CDR2 SQIVND (reference sequence). CDR3 nucleotides: TGTGCCAGTAGTATCGGTCGGGACAGGAGAGGGTCCTCAGCTTTCTTT. It is translated as CASSIGRDRRGSSAFF.

This clone was counted a single time. The chain employs TRBV11-2 and TRBJ2-5, with 9 nucleotides matching TRBD2. CDR3 length: 15 residues. Per germline, CDR1 SGHAT and CDR2 FQNNGV. With 8 bases clipped from V and 4 bases from J, the junction kept 11 bases outside the gene matches. The CDR3 DNA reads TGTGCCAGCGTGCGGGCGGGGGGGCCTGGAGAGACCCAGTACTTC. Amino acids: CASVRAGGPGETQYF.

This chain uses TRBV2 with TRBJ1-2; 7 bases fit TRBD1. The ends lost 6 bases at V and 7 bases at J; junction bases unmatched: 8. This CDR3 comprises 13 residues. Looked up from germline, CDR1 is SNHLY and CDR2 is FYNNEI. DNA for the CDR3: TGTGCCAGCAGCGAGACCGGACAGGCTGGCTACACCTTC. It is translated as CASSETGQAGYTF. Full variable domain (rest looked up from reference TRBV2 and TRBJ1-2): EPEVTQTPSHQVTQMGQEVILRCVPISNHLYFYWYRQILGQKVEFLVSFYNNEISEKSEIFDDQFSVERPDGSNFTLKIRSTKLEDSAMYFCASSETGQAGYTFGSGTRLTVV.

The chain is built from TRBV7-8 and TRBJ2-3; tentative D call: TRBD1 (5 bases). Germline V gene sequence: CDR1 SGHVS, CDR2 FQNEAQ. The length of the CDR3 is 15 residues. V lost 4 bases and J lost 2, with 13 bases in between. In DNA form, the CDR3 reads TGTGCCAGCAGCTCTCGTGGGGCCCTCACAGATACGCAGTATTTT. This gives the protein CASSSRGALTDTQYF.

The chain has TRBV25-1 and TRBJ2-1, with TRBD2 matching over 14 bases. CDR1 and CDR2 from the germline V gene are MGHDK and SYGVNS. The CDR3 contains 13 residues. J was trimmed by 7 bases and V by 8 bases; bases with no gene match: 1. The CDR3: CASGLAGGNEQFF. CDR3 coding DNA: TGTGCCAGCGGACTAGCGGGGGGTAATGAGCAGTTCTTC. Supplemented by reference TRBV25-1 and TRBJ2-1, the full variable domain reads EADIYQTPRYLVIGTGKKITLECSQTMGHDKMYWYQQDPGMELHLIHYSYGVNSTEKGDLSSESTVSRIRTEHFPLTLESARPSHTSQYLCASGLAGGNEQFFGPGTRLTVL.

The chain is built from TRBV4-1 and TRBJ1-2; 8 bases are a match to TRBD1. Germline CDR1 and CDR2: MGHRA and YSYEKL. The J segment lost 6 bases and the V segment lost 2 bases, leaving 8 bases of the junction unmatched. This CDR3 comprises 15 residues. The CDR3 sequence is CASSQQQGGYHGYTF. In nucleotides, the CDR3 is TGCGCCAGCAGCCAACAACAGGGGGGATACCATGGCTACACCTTC.

The J gene is TRBJ2-3, the V gene TRBV6-5, with 8 positions matching TRBD1. V was clipped by 6 bases and J by 4 bases; unmatched bases: 3. The CDR3 runs 13 residues. Germline CDR1 and CDR2: MNHEY and SVGAGI. The CDR3: CASSRTGPDTQYF. In DNA, the CDR3 is TGTGCCAGCAGCAGGACAGGGCCAGATACGCAGTATTTT.

The rearrangement joins TRBV6-2 or TRBV6-3 to TRBJ1-4; D is unresolved. The length of the CDR3 is 13 residues. Germline V gives CDR1 MNHEY, CDR2 SVGEGT. The ends were cut back, 1 base at V and 5 bases at J, with 5 bases in the middle. This CDR3 reads CASSYWQNEKLFF. The CDR3 DNA follows: TGTGCCAGCAGTTACTGGCAGAATGAAAAACTGTTTTTT.

J is TRBJ2-5 and V is TRBV2; TRBD2 agrees at 15 bases. CDR1 and CDR2 from the germline V gene are SNHLY and FYNNEI. This CDR3 is 16 amino acids long. With 6 bases clipped from V and 1 base from J, the junction kept 3 bases outside the gene matches. Written as DNA, the CDR3 is TGTGCCAGCAGCAAGGGACTAGCGGGGGGCCAAGAGACCCAGTACTTC. Its translation is CASSKGLAGGQETQYF.